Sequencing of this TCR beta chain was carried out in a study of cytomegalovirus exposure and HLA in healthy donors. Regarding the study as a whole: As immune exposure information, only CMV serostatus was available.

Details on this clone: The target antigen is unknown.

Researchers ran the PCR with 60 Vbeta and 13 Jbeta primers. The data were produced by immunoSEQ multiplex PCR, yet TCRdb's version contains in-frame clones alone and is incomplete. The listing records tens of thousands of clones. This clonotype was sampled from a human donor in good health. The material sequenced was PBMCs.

CDR3: CASRAIGGDEQYF. CDR3 sequence (DNA): TGCGCCAGCAGGGCTATCGGGGGAGACGAGCAGTACTTC. V is TRBV4-1 and J is TRBJ2-7; possibly TRBD2 for D (6 bases). This CDR3 is 13 amino acids long. Germline CDR1 reads MGHRA; CDR2 reads YSYEKL. V was shortened by 6 bases and J by 5 bases, with 14 bases between the two germline ends.